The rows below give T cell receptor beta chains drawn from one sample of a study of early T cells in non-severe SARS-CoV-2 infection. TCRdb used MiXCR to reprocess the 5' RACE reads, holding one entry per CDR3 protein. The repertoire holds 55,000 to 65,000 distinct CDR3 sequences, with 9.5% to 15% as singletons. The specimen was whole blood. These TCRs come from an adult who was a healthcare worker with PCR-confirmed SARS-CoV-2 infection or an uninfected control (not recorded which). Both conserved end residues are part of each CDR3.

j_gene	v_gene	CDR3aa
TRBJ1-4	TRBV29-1	CSVSRNEKLFF
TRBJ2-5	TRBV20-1	CSATRSSGETQYF
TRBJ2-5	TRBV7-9	CASSFRGSQETQYF
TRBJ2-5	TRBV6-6	CASSTDRAKETQYF
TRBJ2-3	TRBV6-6	CASSLASGSTDTQYF
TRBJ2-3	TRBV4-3	CASSRSGGIASTDTQYF
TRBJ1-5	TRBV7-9	CASSLSTGRGNQPQHF
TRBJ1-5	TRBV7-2	CASSLASNQPQHF
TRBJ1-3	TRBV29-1	CSAGGTASENTIYF
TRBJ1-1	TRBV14	CASSQLLQTEAFF
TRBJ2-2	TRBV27	CASSFKAGATGELFF
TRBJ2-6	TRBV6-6	CASIVGYGGANVLTF
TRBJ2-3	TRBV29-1	CSVDPGHTDTQYF
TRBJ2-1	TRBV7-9	CASRPPGLADLNEQFF
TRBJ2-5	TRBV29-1	CSVGHSQETQYF
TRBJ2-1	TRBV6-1	CASSEQDGQNNEQFF
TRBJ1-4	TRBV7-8	CASSLALPNEKLFF
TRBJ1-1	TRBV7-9	CASTRVVTEAFF
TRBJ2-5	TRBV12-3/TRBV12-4	CASSLGAQETQYF
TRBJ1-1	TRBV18	CASSPVRGGTEAFF
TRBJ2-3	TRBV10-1	CASSVDSGTPQDTQYF
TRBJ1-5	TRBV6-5	CASSYTEDQPQHF
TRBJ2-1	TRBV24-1	CATSRGNTFNEQFF
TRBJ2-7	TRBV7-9	CATRGGTYEQYF
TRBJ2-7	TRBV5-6	CASSSTFSYEQYF
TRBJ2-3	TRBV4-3	CASSRDIPGPGGPDTQYF